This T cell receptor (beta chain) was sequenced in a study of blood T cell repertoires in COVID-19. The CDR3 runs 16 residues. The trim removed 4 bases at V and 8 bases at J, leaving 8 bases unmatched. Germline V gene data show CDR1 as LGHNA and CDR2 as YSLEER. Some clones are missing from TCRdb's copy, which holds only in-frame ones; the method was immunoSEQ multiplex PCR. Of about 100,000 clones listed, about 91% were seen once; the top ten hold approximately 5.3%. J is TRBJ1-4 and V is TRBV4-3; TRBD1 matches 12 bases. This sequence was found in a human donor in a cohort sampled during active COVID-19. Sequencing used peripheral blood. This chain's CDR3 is CASSRQVGTGGEKLFF. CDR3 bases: TGCGCCAGCAGCCGCCAGGTCGGGACAGGGGGCGAAAAACTGTTTTTT.